This T cell receptor beta chain was found in a study of blood T cell repertoires in COVID-19. Background on the study: Samples of COVID-19 (acute and convalescent) were obtained from the United States, Italy and Spain. PBMCs, B-cell-depleted T cells, or T cells provided the cDNA or gDNA that made up the material.

The table came from immunoSEQ multiplex PCR; TCRdb's copy has only in-frame clones and leaves some out. In the table there are about 260,000 clones, approximately 79% of which are singletons. Study members were between about 18 and 95 years old and lived in some 22 US regions. Clinical histories supplied by participants themselves formed the basis of cohort assignment. At least ten counts were recorded for this clone. V lost 5 bases to trimming and J lost 6 bases; unmatched junction nucleotides: 6. The germline V gene has CDR1 MNHEY and CDR2 SMNVEV (reference sequence). This CDR3 has 15 amino acids. The chain uses TRBV27 and TRBJ2-1, with 11 bases matching TRBD2. The material sequenced was PBMCs or T cells enriched from blood (not recorded which). The origin of this receptor is a man between 25 and 39 years old with acute COVID-19. CDR3 sequence: CASSTAGTSGNEQFF. The CDR3 DNA sequence: TGTGCCAGCAGTACGGCCGGGACTAGCGGCAATGAGCAGTTCTTC.